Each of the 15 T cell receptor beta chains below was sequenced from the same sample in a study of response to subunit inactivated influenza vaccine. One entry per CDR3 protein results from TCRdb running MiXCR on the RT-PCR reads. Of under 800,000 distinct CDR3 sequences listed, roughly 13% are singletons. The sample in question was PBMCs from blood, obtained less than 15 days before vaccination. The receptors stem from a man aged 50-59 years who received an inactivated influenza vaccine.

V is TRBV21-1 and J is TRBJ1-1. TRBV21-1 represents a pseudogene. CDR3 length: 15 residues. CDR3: CASTPGLSWGTEAFF. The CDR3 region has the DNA TGTGCCAGCACTCCGGGCCTCTCGTGGGGTACTGAAGCTTTCTTT.

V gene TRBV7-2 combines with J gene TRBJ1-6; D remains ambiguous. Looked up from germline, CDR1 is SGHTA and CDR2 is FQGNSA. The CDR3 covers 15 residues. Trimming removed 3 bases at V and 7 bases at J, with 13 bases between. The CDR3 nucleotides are TGTGCCAGCAGCTTCCCCAATGGCGAGAATTCACCCCTCCACTTT. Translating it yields CASSFPNGENSPLHF. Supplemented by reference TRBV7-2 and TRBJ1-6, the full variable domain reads GAGVSQSPSNKVTEKGKDVELRCDPISGHTALYWYRQSLGQGLEFLIYFQGNSAPDKSGLPSDRFSAERTGGSVSTLTIQRTQQEDSAVYLCASSFPNGENSPLHFGNGTRLTVT.

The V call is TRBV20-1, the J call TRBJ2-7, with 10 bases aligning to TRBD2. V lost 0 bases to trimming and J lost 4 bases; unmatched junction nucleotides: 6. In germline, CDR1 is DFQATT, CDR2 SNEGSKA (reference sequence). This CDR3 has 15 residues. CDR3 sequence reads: CSARELAGGWYEQYF. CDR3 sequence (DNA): TGCAGTGCTAGAGAATTAGCGGGGGGTTGGTACGAGCAGTACTTC.

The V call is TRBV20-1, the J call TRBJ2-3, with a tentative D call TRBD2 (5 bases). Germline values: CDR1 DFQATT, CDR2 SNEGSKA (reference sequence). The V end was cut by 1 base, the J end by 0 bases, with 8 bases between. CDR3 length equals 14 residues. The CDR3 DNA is TGCAGTGCTAGAGTAGCGACTAGCACAGATACGCAGTATTTT. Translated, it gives CSARVATSTDTQYF.

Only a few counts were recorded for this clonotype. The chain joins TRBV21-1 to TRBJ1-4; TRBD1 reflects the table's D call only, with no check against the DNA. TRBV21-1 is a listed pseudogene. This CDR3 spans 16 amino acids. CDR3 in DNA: TGTGCCAGCACCGCAACCCGGGACAAGGTTAATGAAAAACTGTTTTTT. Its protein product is CASTATRDKVNEKLFF.

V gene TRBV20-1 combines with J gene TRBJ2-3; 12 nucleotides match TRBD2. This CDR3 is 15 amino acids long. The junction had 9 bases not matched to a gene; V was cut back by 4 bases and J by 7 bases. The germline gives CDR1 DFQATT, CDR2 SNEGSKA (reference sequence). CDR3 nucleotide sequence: TGCAGTGCTACCCCTCCTAGCGGGAGGGTATATACGCAGTATTTT. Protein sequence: CSATPPSGRVYTQYF.

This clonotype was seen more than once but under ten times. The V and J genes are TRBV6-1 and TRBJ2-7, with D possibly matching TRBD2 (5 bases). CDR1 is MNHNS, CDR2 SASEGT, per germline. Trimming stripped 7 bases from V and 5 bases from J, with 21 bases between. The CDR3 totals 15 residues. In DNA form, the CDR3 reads TGTGCCAGCACGCTCTCAGTATTGACTAAGAACGAGCAGTACTTC. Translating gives CASTLSVLTKNEQYF.

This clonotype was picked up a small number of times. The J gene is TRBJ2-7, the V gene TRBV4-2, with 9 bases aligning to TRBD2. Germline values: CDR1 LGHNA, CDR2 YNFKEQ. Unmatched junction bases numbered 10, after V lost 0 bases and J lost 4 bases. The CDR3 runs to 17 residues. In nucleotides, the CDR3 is TGTGCCAGCAGCCAAGATCAAGGGCGGGAGGGCCAGTACGAGCAGTACTTC. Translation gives CASSQDQGREGQYEQYF.

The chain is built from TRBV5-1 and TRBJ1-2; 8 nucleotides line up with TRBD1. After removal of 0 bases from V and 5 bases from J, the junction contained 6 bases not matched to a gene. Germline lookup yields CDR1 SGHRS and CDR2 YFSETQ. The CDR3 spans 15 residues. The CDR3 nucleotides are TGCGCCAGCAGCTTGGAACCAGGGGGCTATTATGGCTACACCTTC. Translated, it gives CASSLEPGGYYGYTF.

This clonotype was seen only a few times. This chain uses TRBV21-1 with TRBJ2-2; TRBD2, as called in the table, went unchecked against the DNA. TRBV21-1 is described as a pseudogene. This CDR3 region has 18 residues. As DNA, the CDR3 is TGTGCCAGCAGCAAAGAAGCTAGGACTAGCGGGTGCACCGGGGAGCTGTTTTTT. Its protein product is CASSKEARTSGCTGELFF.

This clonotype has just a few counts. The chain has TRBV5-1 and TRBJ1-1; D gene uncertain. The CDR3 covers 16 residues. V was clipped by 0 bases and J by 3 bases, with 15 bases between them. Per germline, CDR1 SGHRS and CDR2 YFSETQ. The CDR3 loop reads CASSLGGVGGDTEAFF. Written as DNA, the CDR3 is TGCGCCAGCAGCTTGGGTGGGGTAGGAGGAGACACTGAAGCTTTCTTT.

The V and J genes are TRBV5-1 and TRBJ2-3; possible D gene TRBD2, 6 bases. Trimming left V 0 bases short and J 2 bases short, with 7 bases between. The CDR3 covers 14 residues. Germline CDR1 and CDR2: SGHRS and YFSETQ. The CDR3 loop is CASSLGDFTDTQYF. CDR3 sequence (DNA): TGCGCCAGCAGCTTGGGGGACTTCACAGATACGCAGTATTTT. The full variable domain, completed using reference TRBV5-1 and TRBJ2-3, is KAGVTQTPRYLIKTRGQQVTLSCSPISGHRSVSWYQQTPGQGLQFLFEYFSETQRNKGNFPGRFSGRQFSNSRSEMNVSTLELGDSALYLCASSLGDFTDTQYFGPGTRLTVL.

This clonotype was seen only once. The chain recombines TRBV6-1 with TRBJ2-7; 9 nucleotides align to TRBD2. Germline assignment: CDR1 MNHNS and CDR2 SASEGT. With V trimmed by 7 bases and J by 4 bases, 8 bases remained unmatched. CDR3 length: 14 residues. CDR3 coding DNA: TGTGCCAGCACCTCTCCAAGCGGGAGGTACGAGCAGTACTTC. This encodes CASTSPSGRYEQYF.

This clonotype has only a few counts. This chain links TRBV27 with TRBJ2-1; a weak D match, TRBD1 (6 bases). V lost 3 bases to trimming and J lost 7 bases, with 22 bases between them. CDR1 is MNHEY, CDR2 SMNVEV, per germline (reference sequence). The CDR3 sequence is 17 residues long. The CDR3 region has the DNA TGTGCCAGCAGTTTTGGTACCGTGGGGACAACCCTTAATGAGCAGTTCTTC. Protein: CASSFGTVGTTLNEQFF.

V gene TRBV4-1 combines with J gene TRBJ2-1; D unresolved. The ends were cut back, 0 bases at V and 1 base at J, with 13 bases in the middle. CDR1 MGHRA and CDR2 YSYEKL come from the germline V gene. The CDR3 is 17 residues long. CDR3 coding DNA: TGCGCCAGCAGCCAAGATAAAGAAGAGGTGTCCTACAATGAGCAGTTCTTC. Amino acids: CASSQDKEEVSYNEQFF.